The present T cell receptor beta chain was sequenced within a study of shared clonotypes between healthy human individuals (TCRdb year 2020). Background for the entire study: The cohort comprised two women and a few men aged 18 to 49 years. To increase sequencing depth and limit assay-specific biases, TCR repertoire library preparation and sequencing were carried out by different laboratories using diverse techniques. For each donor, CD4 naive and CD4 memory were each given three plates, CD8 naive was given two plates, and CD8 memory was given one plate. To estimate repertoire size and how much clonotypes are shared between individuals, the study performed deep sequencing of blood TCR repertoires from 4 to 6 healthy adults. Each donor's leukapheresis produced roughly between about 0.9 and 9.5 billion PBMCs.

Notes on this clone: Its antigen remains unidentified. No quality values exist for individual bases; no much larger clone is one base distant.

Using the deep immunoSEQ assay, multiplex PCR amplified TCR CDR3 regions from genomic DNA. Extracted genomic DNA from each cell subset was distributed evenly across all wells of several immunoSEQ 96-well plates, and each plate was treated as a replicate. For sorted subsets, 200 ng of genomic DNA, equivalent to around 29,000 T cell genomes, went into each replicate PCR. Purified libraries were measured with a Qubit 3.0 fluorometer, size-checked on a Bioanalyzer 2100, and measured again with the KAPA Library Quantification kit. Every immunoSEQ 96-well plate was sequenced on a separate single-read 150-cycle Illumina NextSeq 550 flow cell. The authors processed their data as follows. Because only junctional sequences without quality scores were contained in the immunoSEQ output, filtering matching that applied to full-length reads could not be performed. Sequences were annotated with PyIR, a Python wrapper for IgBLAST v1.9, and V/J genes and CDR3 were assigned using IMGT germline references. Reads were filtered out if the reads had weak V/J assignments (E-value above 1e-6), no CDR3, stop codons, out-of-frame junctions, or ambiguous translated residues. V3J clonotypes were defined as sequences sharing an identical inferred V gene, J gene, and CDR3 amino acid sequence. To compute the percentage overlap between repertoires, the number of shared unique clonotypes was divided by the size of the smaller repertoire. Richness of each repertoire was evaluated using RTK rarefaction, the Chao1 estimator, and Recon v2.1 estimates of unobserved clonotypes. OLGA was used to compute generation probabilities for all TCRbeta clonotypes that the gDNA method yielded from four donors. Drawn from immuneACCESS, this table holds only the in-frame rearrangements with V and J called that TCRdb kept. Clones are partly lost; checked studies trace under half to an unresolved V gene and leave the rest unexplained. The V and J calls and clone size were taken over from that table, and D and trimming were inferred from the DNA. The sample table lists approximately 710,000 clones, about 92% of them with a count of one. The ten top clones hold 34% of the sample.

Results the study describes overall, beyond this receptor: Because the study included only a small number of donors, the genetic and exposure-history diversity represented was limited. Even with the large sequencing depth, rarefaction of the sorted-subset datasets indicated that sequencing was incomplete. Higher generation probabilities were observed for clonotypes shared by all four sorted-subset donors than for non-shared clonotypes. Sampling was restricted to blood, and TCR repertoires in tissues likely differ from the TCR repertoires found in blood. Naive subsets generally had larger estimated clonotype richness than memory subsets. Sharing across several donors was observed for around 4.8% of naive CD4, over 3% of naive CD8, 2% to 2.5% of memory CD4, and around 0.4% of memory CD8 clonotypes. Pairwise subsampling led to the expectation that sequencing depth would affect the degree of clonotype sharing among donors.

The CDR3 covers 13 residues, taking in both the cysteine and the phenylalanine. Just CDR3 DNA is preserved here, 39 bases in frame from base 1. V and J lose 5 bases and 7 bases, and a span of 15 bases separates them. CDR1 is given as SGHTA and CDR2 as FQGNSA, both from the germline V gene. The donors were healthy, HIV-negative adults with no recently reported acute infections or vaccinations. All donors were Caucasian adults living in Nashville, Tennessee, USA. The CD8 memory samples were a combination of magnetically selected CD45RO+ cells and CCR7-negative CD45RA+ effector memory (TemRA) cells. After blood collection by leukapheresis, PBMCs were isolated using Ficoll-Histopaque density gradient centrifugation and then cryopreserved in the vapor phase of liquid nitrogen. Analytical flow cytometry was used to check the purity and quantity of every magnetically sorted T cell population. Genomic DNA was isolated from each sorted fraction and quantified by UV absorbance on a Nanodrop 2000c.

This receptor was obtained from a man between 18 and 29 years old in good health. Some clones in this sample may be carry-over from other donors' samples. The rearrangement combines TRBV7-2 with TRBJ2-7, and perhaps TRBD2 as D gene, on 5 matching bases. Sequenced material: memory CD8+ T cells from PBMCs. The cell subset or site label here, explained by the study, means: CD45RO+ cells pooled with CCR7-negative TemRA cells. The CDR3 here reads CASSPRTSGEQYF. The nucleotides read TGTGCCAGCAGCCCAAGAACCTCGGGGGAGCAGTACTTC.